This TCR beta chain was sequenced in a study of OX40 agonist ivuxolimab in advanced cancers. In the study overall: Prior anti-PD-1, anti-PD-L1 or anti-CTLA-4 therapy did not bar entry, and less than 50% had some. Among those treated, three patients had partial responses, one with hepatocellular carcinoma and two with cutaneous melanoma.

Germline-derived CDR1 and CDR2 are MNHNS and SASEGT. Trimming removed 4 bases at V and 7 bases at J, with 4 bases between. This CDR3 has 10 amino acids. Broader study findings: There was clonal expansion of CD4+ and CD8+ blood T cells by week 6 at 0.1 to 3.0 mg/kg.

As to this clone: The antigen remains unidentified.

Repertoires were generated with immunoSEQ multiplex PCR, while TCRdb's copy carries only in-frame clones and drops some. The data show roughly 70,000 clones, with approximately 90% seen just once and approximately 11% held by the top ten. This chain connects TRBV6-1 to TRBJ1-1; D is unclear. This receptor was obtained from an adult with an advanced solid tumor such as melanoma, head and neck, liver or kidney cancer. The source material was CD4+ or CD8+ T cells sorted from blood, sampled in a trial of the OX40 agonist ivuxolimab. For the CDR3, the DNA is TGTGCCAGCAGTGGCGGTGAAGCTTTCTTT. Translated: CASSGGEAFF.